Shown below are 26 T cell receptor beta chains from a single sample sequenced in a study of cytomegalovirus exposure and HLA in healthy donors. PCR used 60 Vbeta primers and 13 Jbeta primers. Here immunoSEQ multiplex PCR was the method, and the copy in TCRdb shows in-frame clones only, minus some. The table shows 150,000 to 180,000 clones, with around 75% occurring only once. The sample was PBMCs. These TCRs come from a man aged 30-40 years in good health and CMV-seropositive.

This chain uses TRBV6-1 with TRBJ2-5; 7 bases fit TRBD2. Germline V gene data show CDR1 as MNHNS and CDR2 as SASEGT. The CDR3 has 15 residues. V was pared by 7 bases and J by 5 bases, with 13 bases of the junction left unmatched. The CDR3 DNA reads TGTGCCAGCAATATGTGGGGGAGGGCCGAGGAGACCCAGTACTTC. The encoded protein is CASNMWGRAEETQYF.

The chain uses TRBV19 and TRBJ1-2; possible D gene TRBD1, 6 bases. Germline V gene lookup returns CDR1 LNHDA and CDR2 SQIVND (reference sequence). The CDR3 length is 14 residues. Trimming pared 5 bases from V and 5 bases from J, leaving 15 bases between. The CDR3 coding sequence is TGTGCCAGTAGTGTCTTGAGGGACAAGTATGGCTACACCTTC. Its translation is CASSVLRDKYGYTF.

By sample fraction, this clone is medium-sized. V usage is TRBV28 and J usage is TRBJ2-7; 8 positions agree with TRBD1. Germline V gives CDR1 MDHEN, CDR2 SYDVKM. The J segment lost 4 bases and the V segment lost 8 bases, leaving 13 bases of the junction unmatched. This CDR3 region has 15 residues. The CDR3 region is CASPPRDRYVYEQYF. The DNA for the CDR3 is TGTGCCAGCCCCCCCCGGGACAGGTATGTTTACGAGCAGTACTTC.

The CDR3 spells CASSVRTGWGETQYF. CDR3 DNA: TGTGCCAGTAGTGTACGGACAGGGTGGGGAGAGACCCAGTACTTC. The J gene is TRBJ2-5, the V gene TRBV19; 8 bases fit TRBD1. The V gene's germline CDR1 is LNHDA and CDR2 SQIVND (reference sequence). The CDR3 sequence is 15 residues long. The junction had 9 bases not matched to a gene; V was cut back by 5 bases and J by 4 bases.

This clone was seen a single time. This chain uses TRBV29-1 with TRBJ2-1; 7 bases are a match to TRBD1. V was clipped by 4 bases and J by 5 bases; unmatched bases: 8. The CDR3 spans 14 residues. Germline V CDR1 and CDR2: SQVTM, ANQGSEA. The CDR3 DNA is TGCAGCGTTGCTACGGGACAGATAAACAATGAGCAGTTCTTC. Protein product: CSVATGQINNEQFF.

This clone was observed a handful of times. The chain is built from TRBV10-3 and TRBJ2-5; D remains unclear. CDR3 length: 12 amino acids. Per germline, CDR1 ENHRY and CDR2 SYGVKD. V gave up 2 bases and J gave up 4 bases, with 5 bases separating them. CDR3 sequence: CAISERVETQYF. The CDR3 bases are TGTGCCATCAGTGAGCGAGTAGAGACCCAGTACTTC.

The J gene is TRBJ2-5, the V gene TRBV9; TRBD2 matches at 10 bases. The CDR3 spans 16 residues. The V and J ends lost 2 bases and 5 bases, in that order; junction bases with no gene match: 9. CDR1 is SGDLS, CDR2 YYNGEE, per germline. Written as DNA, the CDR3 is TGTGCCAGCAGCGTCGTCCCTAGCGGGGGAGTTGAGACCCAGTACTTC. Translating it yields CASSVVPSGGVETQYF.

The V call is TRBV29-1, the J call TRBJ2-1, with 8 bases fitting TRBD1. The germline gives CDR1 SQVTM, CDR2 ANQGSEA. The CDR3 is made up of 17 amino acids. V was pared by 3 bases and J by 5 bases, with 15 bases of the junction left unmatched. In nucleotides, the CDR3 is TGCAGCGTTGACTCGGCAGGGGGCGCATATTCAAACAATGAGCAGTTCTTC. Translating it yields CSVDSAGGAYSNNEQFF.

The rearrangement uses TRBV5-1 and TRBJ1-5, with D possibly being TRBD1 (6 bases). The CDR3 runs to 14 residues. The ends were cut back, 0 bases at V and 5 bases at J, with 9 bases in the middle. Germline V CDR1 and CDR2: SGHRS, YFSETQ. CDR3 bases: TGCGCCAGCAGCTTGGTTGGGGGCGATCAGCCCCAGCATTTT. This sequence encodes CASSLVGGDQPQHF.

The chain recombines TRBV6-1 with TRBJ1-3; D not resolved. Trimming removed 1 base at V and 1 base at J, with 8 bases between. The CDR3 sequence is 15 residues long. Germline values: CDR1 MNHNS, CDR2 SASEGT. CDR3 bases: TGTGCCAGCAGTGAAGGAAACAGATCTGGAAACACCATATATTTT. Translated, it gives CASSEGNRSGNTIYF.

This chain links TRBV5-1 with TRBJ1-4, with D possibly matching TRBD1 (6 bases). The CDR3 runs to 15 residues. V was clipped by 4 bases and J by 7 bases, with 17 bases between them. CDR1 is SGHRS, CDR2 YFSETQ, per germline. In DNA form, the CDR3 reads TGCGCCAGCAGCCGCAGACAGGCAGAGGTTGAAAAACTGTTTTTT. This gives the protein CASSRRQAEVEKLFF.

The CDR3 spells CASSLGRGGSNQPQHF. In DNA form, the CDR3 reads TGTGCCAGCTCCCTCGGCCGGGGGGGAAGCAATCAGCCCCAGCATTTT. This chain connects TRBV18 to TRBJ1-5, with D possibly matching TRBD1 (5 bases). Germline loops: CDR1 KGHSH, CDR2 LQKENI. Trimming removed 6 bases from V and 1 base from J, with 16 bases in between. CDR3 length equals 16 residues.

The chain couples TRBV18 to TRBJ2-5; TRBD2 is a possible D gene (5 bases). This CDR3 has 17 amino acids. The V end lost 3 bases, the J end lost 5 bases, and 22 bases lay between the germline ends. The germline CDR1 and CDR2 sequences are KGHSH and LQKENI. The chain's CDR3 is CASSPFDPGDVGETQYF. The CDR3 DNA reads TGTGCCAGCTCACCCTTCGACCCCGGGGATGTAGGGGAGACCCAGTACTTC.

The chain joins TRBV18 to TRBJ1-5; 10 bases align to TRBD1. The V segment lost 1 base and the J segment 6 bases; nucleotides outside the gene matches: 9. The CDR3 has 17 residues. Germline V gene data show CDR1 as KGHSH and CDR2 as LQKENI. As DNA, the CDR3 is TGTGCCAGCTCACCACACGACACCGGGACAGGGGCTCAGCCCCAGCATTTT. This encodes CASSPHDTGTGAQPQHF. Drawing the rest from reference TRBV18 and TRBJ1-5, the complete variable domain is NAGVMQNPRHLVRRRGQEARLRCSPMKGHSHVYWYRQLPEEGLKFMVYLQKENIIDESGMPKERFSAEFPKEGPSILRIQQVVRGDSAAYFCASSPHDTGTGAQPQHFGDGTRLSIL.

Here the CDR3 reads CASSPSDRARGEQYF. The CDR3 coding sequence is TGTGCCAGCAGTCCATCGGACAGGGCCCGGGGGGAGCAGTACTTC. The chain has TRBV28 and TRBJ2-7; 8 positions agree with TRBD1. CDR3 length equals 15 residues. J gave up 7 bases and V 5 bases, and 13 bases lay outside the gene matches. The germline gives CDR1 MDHEN, CDR2 SYDVKM. Together with reference TRBV28 and TRBJ2-7, the CDR3 gives the full variable domain: DVKVTQSSRYLVKRTGEKVFLECVQDMDHENMFWYRQDPGLGLRLIYFSYDVKMKEKGDIPEGYSVSREKKERFSLILESASTNQTSMYLCASSPSDRARGEQYFGPGTRLTVT.

This clone has a single count. The V gene is TRBV5-1, the J gene TRBJ1-5, with no clear D. Looked up from germline, CDR1 is SGHRS and CDR2 is YFSETQ. The length of the CDR3 is 15 residues. V was trimmed by 4 bases and J by 7 bases, leaving 18 bases between them. For the CDR3, the DNA is TGCGCCAGCAGCGCCGGACTCAACAGCGGGCAGCCCCAGCATTTT. Its translation: CASSAGLNSGQPQHF.

This clone was observed a handful of times. V usage is TRBV4-3 and J usage is TRBJ1-2; 7 bases are shared with TRBD1. J lost 7 bases, V lost 0 bases, and 11 bases had no gene match. The germline CDR1 and CDR2 sequences are LGHNA and YSLEER. The CDR3 covers 16 residues. The CDR3 DNA reads as TGCGCCAGCAGCCAAGAGAGTACAGGGGTCGGACTTGGCTACACCTTC. It yields the protein CASSQESTGVGLGYTF.

This clone was found a few times. Other DNA sequences within the sample encode an identical CDR3. V usage is TRBV6-5 and J usage is TRBJ1-1; 7 nucleotides match TRBD1. The CDR3 extends over 13 amino acids. V lost 1 base, J lost 7 bases, and 3 bases stayed unmatched. The germline gives CDR1 MNHEY, CDR2 SVGAGI. The CDR3 sequence is CASSYFGTDEAFF. The CDR3 bases are TGTGCCAGCAGTTACTTCGGGACAGATGAAGCTTTCTTT.

This sequence joins TRBV27 and TRBJ2-7; tentatively, D is TRBD2 (6 bases). The CDR3 runs to 15 residues. Deletions cut 2 bases from V and 2 bases from J, with 13 bases between. Germline V gives CDR1 MNHEY, CDR2 SMNVEV (reference sequence). This CDR3 is CASSLMASVAYEQYF. The CDR3 DNA sequence: TGTGCCAGCAGTTTAATGGCTAGCGTCGCCTACGAGCAGTACTTC.

With regard to this clone: Other DNA sequences from this sample encode an identical CDR3 as well. The genes are TRBV5-6 and TRBJ2-1, with 9 bases lining up with TRBD1. The CDR3 sequence is 15 residues long. V lost 0 bases, J lost 2 bases, and 0 bases stayed unmatched. CDR1 SGHDT and CDR2 YYEEEE come from the germline V gene. CDR3 sequence: CASSLGDRAYNEQFF. CDR3 in DNA: TGTGCCAGCAGCTTGGGGGACAGGGCCTACAATGAGCAGTTCTTC.

CDR3 residues: CASSYSGTGNQPQHF. The CDR3 DNA is TGTGCCAGCAGTTACTCCGGGACAGGGAATCAGCCCCAGCATTTT. The chain is built from TRBV6-5 and TRBJ1-5; TRBD1 matches at 9 bases. The germline CDR1 and CDR2 sequences are MNHEY and SVGAGI. This CDR3 contains 15 residues. The V gene end was trimmed by 0 bases and the J gene end by 4 bases; junction bases not matched to a gene: 1.

The chain recombines TRBV6-5 with TRBJ1-2; TRBD1 agrees at 7 bases. V was clipped by 2 bases and J by 4 bases; unmatched bases: 4. Germline CDR1 is MNHEY and CDR2 is SVGAGI. The CDR3 length is 14 residues. The CDR3 region is CASSYAGGGYGYTF. The CDR3, as DNA: TGTGCCAGCAGTTACGCAGGGGGAGGCTATGGCTACACCTTC.

The chain couples TRBV7-8 to TRBJ2-3, with TRBD1 matching 9 bases. V lost 4 bases to trimming and J lost 5 bases; unmatched junction nucleotides: 4. The CDR3 sequence is 14 residues long. Germline V CDR1 and CDR2: SGHVS, FQNEAQ. The CDR3: CASSSGQGVDTQYF. In DNA form, the CDR3 reads TGTGCCAGCAGCTCGGGACAGGGTGTAGATACGCAGTATTTT.

This clone was counted between two and nine times. This chain joins TRBV28 and TRBJ1-2, with 8 bases lining up with TRBD1. V lost 4 bases to trimming and J lost 7 bases; unmatched junction nucleotides: 11. CDR3 length: 15 residues. Germline CDR1 is MDHEN and CDR2 is SYDVKM. CDR3 in amino acids: CASSSRGQAFGGYTF. For the CDR3, the DNA is TGTGCCAGCAGTTCCCGGGGACAGGCCTTCGGTGGCTACACCTTC.

This clone was seen more than once but under ten times. Other DNA sequences in the sample encode the same CDR3. This chain joins TRBV6-5 and TRBJ1-1; 11 bases fit TRBD1. V dropped 5 bases and J dropped 4; count of bases not matched to a gene: 3. Germline V lookup: CDR1 MNHEY, CDR2 SVGAGI. The CDR3 is 14 residues long. The CDR3 is CASSRDRGGTEAFF. Written as DNA, the CDR3 is TGTGCCAGCAGTAGGGACAGGGGGGGCACTGAAGCTTTCTTT.

J is TRBJ2-1 and V is TRBV5-1; 7 bases line up with TRBD2. The CDR3 has 15 residues. V lost 4 bases, J lost 4 bases, and 8 bases stayed unmatched. CDR1 is SGHRS, CDR2 YFSETQ, per germline. CDR3: CASSPSSGAYNEQFF. The CDR3 nucleotides are TGCGCCAGCAGCCCGTCTAGCGGAGCTTACAATGAGCAGTTCTTC.